The clone carrying this T cell receptor beta chain was observed at least ten times. These data belong to a study of neurological immune-mediated disorders. Each sorted-subset library came from some 1.1 million CD4+ or CD8+ T cells. Trimming left V 2 bases short and J 5 bases short, with 8 bases between. The CDR3 covers 14 residues. Per the germline V gene, CDR1 is SGHRS and CDR2 is YFSETQ. With 10-nucleotide random UMIs, 5'RACE was used to make the cDNA. TCRdb fed the 5' RACE reads into MiXCR, producing one record per CDR3 protein. The data hold some 20,000 distinct CDR3 sequences, with 12% to 15% observed a single time.

This chain links TRBV5-1 with TRBJ1-6; D perhaps matches TRBD1 (5 bases). The sample was CD4+ T cells from blood. This TCR was recovered from a woman in her sixties or seventies with HTLV-1-associated myelopathy (HAM/TSP). CDR3 sequence: CASSFLQDNSPLHF. The CDR3 nucleotides are TGCGCCAGCAGCTTTTTACAGGATAATTCACCCCTCCACTTT.